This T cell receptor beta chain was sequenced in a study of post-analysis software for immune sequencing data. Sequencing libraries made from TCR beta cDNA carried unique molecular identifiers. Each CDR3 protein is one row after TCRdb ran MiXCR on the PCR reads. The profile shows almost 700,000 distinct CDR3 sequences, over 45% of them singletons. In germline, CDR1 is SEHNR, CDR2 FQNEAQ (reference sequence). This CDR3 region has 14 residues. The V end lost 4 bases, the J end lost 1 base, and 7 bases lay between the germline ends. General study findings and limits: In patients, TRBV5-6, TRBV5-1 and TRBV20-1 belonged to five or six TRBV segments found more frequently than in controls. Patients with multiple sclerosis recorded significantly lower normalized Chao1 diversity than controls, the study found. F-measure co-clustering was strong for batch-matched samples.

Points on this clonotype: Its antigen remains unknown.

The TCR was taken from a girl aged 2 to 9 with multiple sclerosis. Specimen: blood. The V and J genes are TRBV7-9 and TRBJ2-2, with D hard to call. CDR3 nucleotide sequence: TGTGCCAGCAGCTCGGACCAGAACACCGGGGAGCTGTTTTTT. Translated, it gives CASSSDQNTGELFF.